Shown below are 18 T cell receptor beta chains from a single sample sequenced in a study of CD8 T cells in Susac syndrome. RNA, at about 0.45 to 1 ug, was reverse transcribed with random hexamers. TCRdb fed the immunoSEQ multiplex PCR reads into MiXCR, producing one record per CDR3 protein. There are about 190,000 distinct CDR3 sequences in the sample; under 97% occur only once, and approximately 0.089% lies in the top ten. The material sequenced was CD4+ T cells from PBMCs. The source is a human donor with Susac syndrome.

J is TRBJ1-4 and V is TRBV12-3 or TRBV12-4, with 8 positions matching TRBD1. V gave up 3 bases and J gave up 7 bases; unmatched junction bases: 7. The CDR3 extends over 15 amino acids. The CDR3 DNA follows: TGTGCCAGCAGTTTCGACAGGGGAAGAGTTGAAAAACTGTTTTTT. Translation gives CASSFDRGRVEKLFF.

This chain links TRBV7-2 with TRBJ2-7; perhaps TRBD1 as D (6 bases). V dropped 1 base and J dropped 2 bases, with 12 bases sitting between them. This CDR3 region has 15 residues. CDR1 is SGHTA and CDR2 is FQGNSA in the germline V gene. The CDR3 DNA reads TGTGCCAGCAGCTTAGGAGGGGGACCTACCTACGAGCAGTACTTC. It specifies CASSLGGGPTYEQYF.

The genes are TRBV5-1 and TRBJ2-5, with no clear D. From germline, CDR1 is SGHRS and CDR2 YFSETQ. CDR3 length equals 14 residues. V lost 4 bases, J lost 0 bases, and 10 bases lay in between. This chain's CDR3 is CASSDRVNQETQYF. In DNA form, the CDR3 reads TGCGCCAGCAGCGACCGGGTCAACCAAGAGACCCAGTACTTC. Full variable domain (rest looked up from reference TRBV5-1 and TRBJ2-5): KAGVTQTPRYLIKTRGQQVTLSCSPISGHRSVSWYQQTPGQGLQFLFEYFSETQRNKGNFPGRFSGRQFSNSRSEMNVSTLELGDSALYLCASSDRVNQETQYFGPGTRLLVL.

This clonotype was counted a single time. V is TRBV27 and J is TRBJ1-2, with 7 bases lining up with TRBD1. The germline V gene has CDR1 MNHEY and CDR2 SMNVEV (reference sequence). The trim removed 7 bases at V and 0 bases at J, leaving 5 bases unmatched. CDR3 length: 14 amino acids. The CDR3 nucleotides are TGTGCCAGCAAACTCGGACAGGCTAACTATGGCTACACCTTC. Its translation is CASKLGQANYGYTF.

V gene TRBV5-1 combines with J gene TRBJ1-1, with 8 bases lining up with TRBD1. Germline assignment: CDR1 SGHRS and CDR2 YFSETQ. The CDR3 is made up of 16 amino acids. V lost 0 bases to trimming and J lost 5 bases; unmatched junction nucleotides: 9. The CDR3 DNA sequence: TGCGCCAGCAGCTTGGAAGGACAGGGAGTAGGGACTGAAGCTTTCTTT. Its translation is CASSLEGQGVGTEAFF. The whole variable domain, remainder taken from reference TRBV5-1 and TRBJ1-1, is KAGVTQTPRYLIKTRGQQVTLSCSPISGHRSVSWYQQTPGQGLQFLFEYFSETQRNKGNFPGRFSGRQFSNSRSEMNVSTLELGDSALYLCASSLEGQGVGTEAFFGQGTRLTVV.

This clonotype has a single count. The rearrangement joins TRBV30 to TRBJ2-2; 9 bases fit TRBD1. The CDR3 sequence is 14 residues long. Unmatched junction bases numbered 7, after V lost 1 base and J lost 10 bases. The germline V gene has CDR1 GTSNPN and CDR2 SVGIG (reference sequence). The CDR3 loop reads CAWSEGTGREELFF. The DNA of the CDR3 is TGTGCCTGGAGTGAAGGGACAGGGAGAGAGGAGCTGTTTTTT.

This sequence joins TRBV5-1 and TRBJ2-3; D gene uncertain. The CDR3 has 17 amino acids. Germline V gives CDR1 SGHRS, CDR2 YFSETQ. The ends were cut back, 2 bases at V and 4 bases at J, with 20 bases in the middle. CDR3: CASSFTAPGARPDTQYF. The CDR3 coding sequence is TGCGCCAGCAGCTTCACGGCCCCCGGTGCACGCCCAGATACGCAGTATTTT.

This chain links TRBV13 with TRBJ2-4; D not resolved. Germline lookup yields CDR1 PRHDT and CDR2 FYEKMQ (reference sequence). CDR3 length: 13 residues. Trimming removed 2 bases from V and 7 bases from J, with 9 bases in between. The CDR3 region has the DNA TGTGCCAGCAGCTTACGTGGCGGTAACATTCAGTACTTC. This translates into CASSLRGGNIQYF.

The chain has TRBV3-1 and TRBJ2-7; D is unresolved. The CDR3 contains 14 residues. Looked up from germline, CDR1 is LGHDT and CDR2 is YNNKEL (reference sequence). The V end was cut by 4 bases, the J end by 4 bases, with 14 bases between. The CDR3 region is CASSRSQVAYEQYF. The CDR3 bases are TGTGCCAGCAGCCGAAGCCAGGTCGCATACGAGCAGTACTTC.

The CDR3 is CASSLAQGFTEAFF. CDR3 sequence (DNA): TGTGCCAGCAGCTTGGCCCAGGGTTTCACTGAAGCTTTCTTT. The chain combines TRBV5-7 with TRBJ1-1; tentative D call: TRBD1 (5 bases). TRBV5-7 qualifies as an ORF whose function is uncertain. The V gene lost 0 bases and the J gene lost 4 bases, with 10 bases spanning the gap. This CDR3 has 14 amino acids.

The chain links TRBV2 to TRBJ1-1; no clear D gene. V dropped 8 bases and J dropped 8 bases, with 9 bases sitting between them. CDR3 length: 10 residues. CDR1 is SNHLY and CDR2 is FYNNEI in the germline V gene. In nucleotides, the CDR3 is TGTGCCAGCGGCGTTGGAGAAGCTTTCTTT. This encodes CASGVGEAFF.

This clonotype was seen only once. The chain couples TRBV29-1 to TRBJ2-3, with 7 positions matching TRBD2. Germline V gene lookup returns CDR1 SQVTM and CDR2 ANQGSEA. V shed 6 bases, J shed 5 bases, and the junction held 8 bases outside the gene matches. The CDR3 length is 13 residues. In nucleotides, the CDR3 is TGCAGCGTACCGACCCCGGGGGGAGATACGCAGTATTTT. This encodes CSVPTPGGDTQYF.

CDR3 protein: CASSYYSRTSGEQYF. CDR3 sequence (DNA): TGTGCCAGCAGTTATTACTCGCGGACTAGTGGGGAGCAGTACTTC. The V call is TRBV6-6, the J call TRBJ2-7, with 7 bases lining up with TRBD2. Trimming removed 3 bases from V and 7 bases from J; junction bases left unmatched: 12. Germline V gene lookup returns CDR1 MNHNY and CDR2 SVGAGI (reference sequence). The CDR3 covers 15 residues.

The chain employs TRBV20-1 and TRBJ2-7; TRBD2 agrees at 10 bases. The CDR3 covers 13 residues. Trimming removed 4 bases from V and 3 bases from J; junction bases left unmatched: 3. CDR1 DFQATT and CDR2 SNEGSKA come from the germline V gene (reference sequence). CDR3 residues: CSATRTSGYEQYF. CDR3 bases: TGCAGTGCTACAAGGACTAGCGGCTACGAGCAGTACTTC.

This clonotype has a single count. Its ends do not fully match the called genes, so a read error is possible. The J gene is TRBJ2-1, the V gene TRBV27, with D perhaps assigned TRBD1 or TRBD2 (6 bases each). This CDR3 is 13 amino acids long. CDR1 MNHEY and CDR2 SMNVEV come from the germline V gene (reference sequence). This chain's CDR3 is CPRGTFTYNEQFF. In DNA form, the CDR3 reads TGCCCCCGGGGGACATTCACCTACAATGAGCAGTTCTTC.

The V call is TRBV9, the J call TRBJ2-1; tentatively, D is TRBD1 or TRBD2 (6 bases each). This CDR3 contains 16 residues. With 5 bases removed from V and 8 bases from J, the gap between germline ends came to 23 bases. CDR1 and CDR2 from the germline V gene are SGDLS and YYNGEE. The CDR3: CASSRNRWGAKYEQFF. Here the CDR3 DNA reads TGTGCCAGCAGTCGAAACCGGTGGGGGGCCAAGTATGAGCAGTTCTTC.

This chain links TRBV28 with TRBJ2-3, with 8 bases fitting TRBD2. From germline, CDR1 is MDHEN and CDR2 SYDVKM. The CDR3 runs to 14 residues. The V gene end was trimmed by 6 bases and the J gene end by 3 bases; junction bases not matched to a gene: 5. This CDR3 reads CASRDSGVTDTQYF. CDR3 bases: TGTGCCAGCAGGGATAGCGGGGTGACAGATACGCAGTATTTT.

This rearrangement joins TRBV20-1 to TRBJ2-1; D not certain. The V gene's germline CDR1 is DFQATT and CDR2 SNEGSKA (reference sequence). The length of the CDR3 is 14 residues. V was pared by 3 bases and J by 2 bases, with 11 bases between. CDR3 loop: CSARSLATYNEQFF. CDR3 nucleotide sequence: TGCAGTGCTAGGTCCTTAGCTACCTACAATGAGCAGTTCTTC.